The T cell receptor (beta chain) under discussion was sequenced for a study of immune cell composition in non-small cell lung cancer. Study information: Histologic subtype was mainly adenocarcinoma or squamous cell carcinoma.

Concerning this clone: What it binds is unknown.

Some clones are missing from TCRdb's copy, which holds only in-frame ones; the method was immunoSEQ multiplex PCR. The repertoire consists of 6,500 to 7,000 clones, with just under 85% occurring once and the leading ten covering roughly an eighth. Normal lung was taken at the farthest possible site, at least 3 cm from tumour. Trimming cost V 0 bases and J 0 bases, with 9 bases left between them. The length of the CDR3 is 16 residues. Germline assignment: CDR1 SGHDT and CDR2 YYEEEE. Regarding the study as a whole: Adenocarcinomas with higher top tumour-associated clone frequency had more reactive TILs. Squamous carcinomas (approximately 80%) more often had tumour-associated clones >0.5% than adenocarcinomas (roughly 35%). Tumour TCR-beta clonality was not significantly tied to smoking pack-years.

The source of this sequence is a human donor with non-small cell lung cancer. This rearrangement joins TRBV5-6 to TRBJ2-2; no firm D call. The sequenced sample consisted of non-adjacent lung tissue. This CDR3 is CASSLAVLTNTGELFF. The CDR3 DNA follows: TGTGCCAGCAGCTTGGCAGTGCTAACGAACACCGGGGAGCTGTTTTTT.